The 26 T cell receptor beta chains listed next were all sequenced from one sample in a study of shared clonotypes between healthy human individuals. Repertoires were generated with immunoSEQ multiplex PCR, while TCRdb's copy carries only in-frame clones and drops some. The data contain approximately 700,000 clones, 73% of them seen just once; the ten biggest clones take up around 2%. The source material was memory CD4+ T cells sorted from blood. The subset: CD45RA-negative fraction. Source of these receptors: a woman in her 30s in good health.

Here the CDR3 reads CATSGGLAGSSGQFF. The CDR3 DNA reads as TGTGCCACCAGCGGAGGACTAGCGGGATCGTCGGGGCAGTTCTTC. The rearrangement joins TRBV15 to TRBJ2-1; TRBD2 aligns across 12 bases. CDR1 and CDR2 (germline): LNHNV, YYDKDF (reference sequence). Losses at the gene ends were 5 bases for V and 12 bases for J; bases not matched to a gene: 11. This CDR3 region has 15 residues.

This clone was detected a few times. The CDR3 DNA follows: TGCGCCAGCAGCCGGACTCATCCGGGGACTAGCGGGGTAGAGCAGTACTTC. It is translated as CASSRTHPGTSGVEQYF. The chain joins TRBV5-1 to TRBJ2-7, with TRBD2 matching over 13 bases. From germline, CDR1 is SGHRS and CDR2 YFSETQ. This CDR3 region has 17 residues. With 4 bases clipped from V and 7 bases from J, the junction kept 14 bases outside the gene matches.

The J gene is TRBJ2-1, the V gene TRBV15; D unresolved. CDR3 length equals 15 residues. Germline V lookup: CDR1 LNHNV, CDR2 YYDKDF (reference sequence). With 0 bases removed from V and 4 bases from J, the gap between germline ends came to 10 bases. In DNA, the CDR3 is TGTGCCACCAGCAGAGATTCTAGGAATTACAATGAGCAGTTCTTC. Its protein product is CATSRDSRNYNEQFF.

The V and J genes are TRBV5-1 and TRBJ2-2; 9 bases map to TRBD1. The ends lost 4 bases at V and 6 bases at J; junction bases unmatched: 10. CDR1 is SGHRS, CDR2 YFSETQ, per germline. This CDR3 has 16 residues. CDR3 sequence reads: CASSPTGTGFPGELFF. CDR3 nucleotide sequence: TGCGCCAGCAGCCCTACCGGGACAGGGTTTCCCGGGGAGCTGTTTTTT.

This clone was found many times. The rearrangement links TRBV5-6 to TRBJ2-2; no definite D call. Trimming removed 0 bases at V and 0 bases at J, with 6 bases between. The germline V gene has CDR1 SGHDT and CDR2 YYEEEE. This CDR3 spans 15 amino acids. The DNA for the CDR3 is TGTGCCAGCAGCTTGGAGCCTACGAACACCGGGGAGCTGTTTTTT. It translates to CASSLEPTNTGELFF.

The rearrangement joins TRBV6-5 to TRBJ1-3; D remains unclear. V was shortened by 3 bases and J by 0 bases, with 9 bases between the two germline ends. The germline CDR1 and CDR2 sequences are MNHEY and SVGAGI. This CDR3 is 15 amino acids long. The CDR3 reads CASSYRESSGNTIYF. The CDR3 region has the DNA TGTGCCAGCAGTTATCGGGAAAGCTCTGGAAACACCATATATTTT.

The CDR3 sequence: CASSGIGRLGAGELFF. DNA of the CDR3: TGCGCCAGCAGTGGCATCGGGAGGTTGGGAGCCGGGGAGCTGTTTTTT. The chain combines TRBV10-1 with TRBJ2-2; the match to TRBD2 covers 7 bases. V lost 4 bases and J lost 6; bases outside the gene matches: 11. Germline V CDR1 and CDR2: WNHNN, SYGVQD (reference sequence). This CDR3 has 16 amino acids.

This clone was found a few times. The J gene is TRBJ2-1, the V gene TRBV2; 9 nucleotides agree with TRBD2. J was trimmed by 4 bases and V by 8 bases; bases with no gene match: 3. The CDR3 length is 13 residues. Germline V lookup: CDR1 SNHLY, CDR2 FYNNEI. CDR3 nucleotides: TGTGCCAGCGGACTAGCGCCATACAATGAGCAGTTCTTC. Its translation is CASGLAPYNEQFF.

This sequence joins TRBV7-8 and TRBJ1-5; D might be TRBD1 (5 bases). V dropped 5 bases and J dropped 1 base, with 15 bases sitting between them. The CDR3 has 16 amino acids. Germline CDR1 reads SGHVS; CDR2 reads FQNEAQ. DNA for the CDR3: TGTGCCAGCAGCCCCCGGGGGGGACGGAGCAATCAGCCCCAGCATTTT. Protein: CASSPRGGRSNQPQHF.

The count of this clone is one. The V call is TRBV5-1, the J call TRBJ2-1, with 11 bases lining up with TRBD1. The V gene end was trimmed by 7 bases and the J gene end by 7 bases; junction bases not matched to a gene: 4. Germline assignment: CDR1 SGHRS and CDR2 YFSETQ. The CDR3 extends over 13 amino acids. The CDR3 nucleotides are TGCGCCAGCCGGACAGGGGGCGCGAATGAGCAGTTCTTC. This sequence encodes CASRTGGANEQFF.

This sequence joins TRBV5-4 and TRBJ2-3, with 7 bases identical to TRBD2. Unmatched junction bases numbered 8, after V lost 5 bases and J lost 2 bases. The CDR3 spans 15 residues. Germline loops: CDR1 SGHNT, CDR2 YYREEE (reference sequence). The CDR3 DNA reads TGTGCCAGCAGTTTCCCGGGACTAAACACAGATACGCAGTATTTT. Protein product: CASSFPGLNTDTQYF.

The chain combines TRBV10-1 with TRBJ2-2, with unresolved D. Trimming stripped 4 bases from V and 5 bases from J, with 8 bases between. CDR1 and CDR2 (germline): WNHNN, SYGVQD (reference sequence). The CDR3 extends over 13 amino acids. The CDR3 DNA follows: TGCGCCAGCAGTGCAACAGTGACCGGGGAGCTGTTTTTT. This gives the protein CASSATVTGELFF.

V is TRBV6-5 and J is TRBJ1-2; D gene unclear. The V gene's germline CDR1 is MNHEY and CDR2 SVGAGI. Trimming stripped 2 bases from V and 6 bases from J, with 13 bases between. The CDR3 covers 14 residues. CDR3 loop: CASSYTKAINGYTF. CDR3 nucleotides: TGTGCCAGCAGTTACACCAAAGCTATTAATGGCTACACCTTC.

The rearrangement joins TRBV15 to TRBJ2-4; TRBD1 matches at 9 bases. V trimming: 2 bases; J trimming: 1 base; junction bases outside the gene matches: 9. Germline V gene lookup returns CDR1 LNHNV and CDR2 YYDKDF (reference sequence). The CDR3 is made up of 18 amino acids. The CDR3 spells CATSRLRPGTGAKNIQYF. The CDR3 DNA reads as TGTGCCACCAGCAGACTTCGCCCCGGGACAGGGGCCAAAAACATTCAGTACTTC.

The rearrangement uses TRBV27 and TRBJ2-2; 7 positions agree with TRBD1. Looked up from germline, CDR1 is MNHEY and CDR2 is SMNVEV (reference sequence). This CDR3 is built from 16 residues. The trim removed 5 bases at V and 6 bases at J, leaving 12 bases unmatched. CDR3 in amino acids: CASSTNYRQGAGELFF. DNA of the CDR3: TGTGCCAGCAGTACAAACTATCGACAGGGCGCCGGGGAGCTGTTTTTT.

This clone came up once. Distinct nucleotide sequences in the sample also encode this CDR3. This sequence joins TRBV27 and TRBJ1-2, with 7 bases matching TRBD1. This CDR3 has 13 residues. Germline-derived CDR1 and CDR2 are MNHEY and SMNVEV (reference sequence). With V trimmed by 4 bases and J by 4 bases, 3 bases remained unmatched. CDR3 coding DNA: TGTGCCAGCAGTTCCCGACAGGGCTATGGCTACACCTTC. As protein: CASSSRQGYGYTF.

The rearrangement joins TRBV6-1 to TRBJ1-5; D may be TRBD1 (5 bases). V was cut by 2 bases and J by 3 bases, with 14 bases left in between. CDR1 and CDR2 (germline): MNHNS, SASEGT. The CDR3 runs to 16 residues. CDR3 DNA: TGTGCCAGCAGTGAATCTTTCAGGGATGACAATCAGCCCCAGCATTTT. This translates into CASSESFRDDNQPQHF.

The rearrangement joins TRBV28 to TRBJ2-7; a weak D match, TRBD2 (7 bases). Trimming took off 6 bases at V and 2 bases at J, with 20 bases between the two ends. Per the germline V gene, CDR1 is MDHEN and CDR2 is SYDVKM. The CDR3 length is 16 residues. DNA of the CDR3: TGTGCCAGCAGGACTCAGGGAGGGGGGCTCGCCTACGAGCAGTACTTC. Translated, it gives CASRTQGGGLAYEQYF.

This clone was counted only a few times. Other nucleotide sequences from this sample produce the same CDR3. The V gene is TRBV19, the J gene TRBJ2-2; 11 bases are shared with TRBD2. The CDR3 spans 15 residues. Germline V gives CDR1 LNHDA, CDR2 SQIVND (reference sequence). V gave up 5 bases and J gave up 4 bases; unmatched junction bases: 3. The CDR3 loop reads CASSPGTSGTGELFF. In DNA form, the CDR3 reads TGTGCCAGTAGTCCCGGGACTAGCGGCACCGGGGAGCTGTTTTTT. The full variable domain, in which reference TRBV19 and TRBJ2-2 provide the parts outside the CDR3, is DGGITQSPKYLFRKEGQNVTLSCEQNLNHDAMYWYRQDPGQGLRLIYYSQIVNDFQKGDIAEGYSVSREKKESFPLTVTSAQKNPTAFYLCASSPGTSGTGELFFGEGSRLTVL.

This clone has just a few counts. The chain joins TRBV5-1 to TRBJ2-2, with no clear D. V gave up 3 bases and J gave up 1 base, with 4 bases separating them. The CDR3 has 13 amino acids. Looked up from germline, CDR1 is SGHRS and CDR2 is YFSETQ. DNA of the CDR3: TGCGCCAGCAGCTCCCTGAACACCGGGGAGCTGTTTTTT. Protein product: CASSSLNTGELFF.

The V and J genes are TRBV29-1 and TRBJ2-5, with a weak D call TRBD2 (5 bases). The V and J ends lost 0 bases and 3 bases respectively, with 8 bases between them. The CDR3 length is 13 residues. Germline CDR1 SQVTM, CDR2 ANQGSEA. The CDR3 here is CSVEDAEEETQYF. In DNA form, the CDR3 reads TGCAGCGTTGAAGATGCGGAGGAAGAGACCCAGTACTTC.

The V call is TRBV7-9, the J call TRBJ2-3; 8 bases match TRBD2. Germline V gene data show CDR1 as SEHNR and CDR2 as FQNEAQ (reference sequence). The V and J ends lost 1 base and 2 bases, in that order; junction bases with no gene match: 5. This CDR3 comprises 16 residues. DNA of the CDR3: TGTGCCAGCAGCTTAGTGGTAGCGGGGTTCACAGATACGCAGTATTTT. Encoded protein: CASSLVVAGFTDTQYF.

This clone was detected many times. The chain combines TRBV7-2 with TRBJ2-5; D may match TRBD1 or TRBD2 (6 bases each). Trimming removed 8 bases at V and 2 bases at J, with 24 bases between. The CDR3 sequence is 17 residues long. Germline lookup yields CDR1 SGHTA and CDR2 FQGNSA. CDR3 in amino acids: CASFPQRGVSGQETQYF. CDR3 nucleotide sequence: TGTGCCAGCTTTCCCCAGAGGGGGGTTTCGGGTCAAGAGACCCAGTACTTC. Drawing the rest from reference TRBV7-2 and TRBJ2-5, the complete variable domain is GAGVSQSPSNKVTEKGKDVELRCDPISGHTALYWYRQSLGQGLEFLIYFQGNSAPDKSGLPSDRFSAERTGGSVSTLTIQRTQQEDSAVYLCASFPQRGVSGQETQYFGPGTRLLVL.

V gene TRBV20-1 combines with J gene TRBJ2-5, with a tentative D call TRBD1 (6 bases). The better agreement between TRBJ2-7 and the DNA end casts doubt on the J call. Germline V gene data show CDR1 as DFQATT and CDR2 as SNEGSKA (reference sequence). This CDR3 has 11 residues. The CDR3 loop is CSVQGFDEQYF. In nucleotides, the CDR3 is TGCAGTGTTCAGGGGTTCGACGAGCAGTACTTC.

The chain recombines TRBV2 with TRBJ1-2, with TRBD1 identical over 7 bases. The CDR3 covers 16 residues. CDR1 SNHLY and CDR2 FYNNEI come from the germline V gene. With 7 bases clipped from V and 1 base from J, the junction kept 12 bases outside the gene matches. This CDR3 reads CASTRDRSRVNYGYTF. In DNA, the CDR3 is TGTGCCAGCACCCGGGACAGATCCAGAGTTAACTATGGCTACACCTTC.

This clone was seen a few times. The genes are TRBV5-1 and TRBJ2-1; no firm D call. V was shortened by 4 bases and J by 5 bases, with 16 bases between the two germline ends. The germline gives CDR1 SGHRS, CDR2 YFSETQ. CDR3 size: 15 residues. CDR3 amino acids: CASSLAGRVDNEQFF. The CDR3, as DNA: TGCGCCAGCAGCCTGGCAGGACGAGTAGACAATGAGCAGTTCTTC.